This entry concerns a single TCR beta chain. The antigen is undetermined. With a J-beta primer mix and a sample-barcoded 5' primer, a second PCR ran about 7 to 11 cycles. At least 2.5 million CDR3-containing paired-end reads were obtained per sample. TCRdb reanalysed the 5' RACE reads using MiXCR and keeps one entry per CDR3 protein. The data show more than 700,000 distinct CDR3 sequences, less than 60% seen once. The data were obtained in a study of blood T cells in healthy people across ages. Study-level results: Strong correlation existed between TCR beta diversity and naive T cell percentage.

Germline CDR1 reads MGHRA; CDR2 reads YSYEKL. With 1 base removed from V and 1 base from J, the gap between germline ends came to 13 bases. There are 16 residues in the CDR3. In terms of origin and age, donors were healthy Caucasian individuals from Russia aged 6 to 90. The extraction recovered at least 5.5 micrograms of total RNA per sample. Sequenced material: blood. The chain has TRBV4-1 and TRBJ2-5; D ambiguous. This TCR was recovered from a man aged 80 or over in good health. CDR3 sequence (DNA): TGCGCCAGCAGCCAAGGAGCTCGGATTTTCCAAGAGACCCAGTACTTC. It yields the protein CASSQGARIFQETQYF.